This is a list of T cell receptor beta chains from one sample in a study of shared clonotypes between healthy human individuals. Sequencing used immunoSEQ multiplex PCR; TCRdb keeps in-frame clones, though not all of them. Of about 1 million clones listed, more than 60% were seen once; the top ten hold approximately 1.5%. The sample consisted of memory CD4+ T cells sorted from blood. The receptor set was obtained from a man aged 18 to 30 in good health. The CDR3 runs from the conserved cysteine through the conserved F or W. The D gene is left open where the match is weak. Clone size is shown for a subset of rows, as once, few, many or a class of expanded clone.

D gene	V gene	J gene	clone size	CDR3 protein	CDR3 DNA
TRBD2	TRBV6-1	TRBJ2-3	.	CASSDGVLAGGPSTDTQYF	TGTGCCAGCAGTGATGGTGTGCTAGCGGGAGGGCCAAGCACAGATACGCAGTATTTT
.	TRBV11-2	TRBJ1-3	.	CASVQKTGNTIYF	TGTGCCAGCGTGCAGAAAACTGGAAACACCATATATTTT
.	TRBV4-1	TRBJ1-1	few	CASSLGGFRSEAFF	TGCGCCAGCAGCCTGGGGGGGTTTAGATCTGAAGCTTTCTTT
.	TRBV23-1	TRBJ2-2	few	CASSQTRTVHTGELFF	TGCGCCAGCAGTCAAACCCGGACGGTTCACACCGGGGAGCTGTTTTTT
TRBD2	TRBV7-9	TRBJ2-5	.	CASSSGTSIETQYF	TGTGCCAGCAGCTCAGGGACTAGCATAGAGACCCAGTACTTC
.	TRBV4-3	TRBJ1-1	.	CASSQWTPNTEAFF	TGCGCCAGCAGCCAATGGACACCGAACACTGAAGCTTTCTTT
.	TRBV7-9	TRBJ2-1	.	CASSFSGRQSYNEQFF	TGTGCCAGCAGTTTTTCGGGGAGACAGTCCTACAATGAGCAGTTCTTC
.	TRBV5-4	TRBJ1-3	.	CASSLGGASSGNTIYF	TGTGCCAGCAGCCTGGGGGGGGCTTCCTCTGGAAACACCATATATTTT
.	TRBV18	TRBJ2-7	.	CASSPPGQNEQYF	TGTGCCAGCTCACCGCCTGGACAGAACGAGCAGTACTTC
.	TRBV11-3	TRBJ1-1	few	CASSLTGGENTEAFF	TGTGCCAGCAGCTTAACGGGGGGAGAGAACACTGAAGCTTTCTTT
.	TRBV2	TRBJ2-5	.	CASSWNTQETQYF	TGTGCCAGCAGTTGGAACACACAAGAGACCCAGTACTTC
TRBD1	TRBV19	TRBJ1-1	few	CASSMGDSRTEAFF	TGTGCCAGTAGTATGGGGGACAGTCGGACTGAAGCTTTCTTT
.	TRBV5-1	TRBJ2-3	.	CASNGGEVRDTQYF	TGCGCCAGCAACGGAGGGGAAGTACGGGATACGCAGTATTTT
.	TRBV7-3	TRBJ2-3	.	CASSGTSTDTQYF	TGTGCCAGCAGCGGCACTAGCACAGATACGCAGTATTTT